The sequence of this TCR beta chain was determined in a study of T cell repertoires in cytomegalovirus infection. Study-wide points: Dominant in the ex vivo response were TCR beta clonotypes restricted by HLA-C and specific for CMV.

The CDR3 sequence is 14 residues long. J was trimmed by 9 bases and V by 3 bases; bases with no gene match: 8. Germline V gene sequence: CDR1 MDHEN, CDR2 SYDVKM. There are many counts of this clonotype. No antigen is known for it. Each CDR3 protein gets one entry after TCRdb re-called the reads with MiXCR. The sample has about 490,000 distinct CDR3 sequences; about 11% are singletons. Sequenced: PBMCs. This receptor was taken from a human donor in good health (CMV status not recorded). Some clones in this sample may be carry-over from other donors' samples. The V gene is TRBV28, the J gene TRBJ2-1; 7 nucleotides agree with TRBD2. This CDR3 reads CASSFIASGGEQFF. CDR3 DNA sequence: TGTGCCAGCAGTTTTATAGCTAGCGGTGGTGAGCAGTTCTTC.